This T cell receptor beta chain was found in a study of blood T cells in healthy people across ages. Whole-study results and caveats: From one million sequenced T cells, diversity estimates were lower bounds.

Through a sample-barcoded 5' primer and a J-beta primer mix, a second PCR was run for about 6 to 11 cycles. Via MiXCR, TCRdb re-called the 5' RACE reads, giving one row per CDR3 protein. The repertoire holds roughly 1,500,000 distinct CDR3 sequences, with approximately 32% as singletons. A few counts support this clonotype. Its antigen is unidentified. The germline gives CDR1 MDHEN, CDR2 SYDVKM. Germline trimming cut 2 bases from V and 2 bases from J; bases unmatched to any gene: 7. This CDR3 is 16 amino acids long. The study recruited healthy Caucasian donors from Russia who were aged about 6 to 100. Material for sequencing was blood. This TCR derives from a woman aged 25 to 39 in good health. The rearrangement joins TRBV28 to TRBJ2-7, with 9 bases fitting TRBD1. CDR3 amino acids: CASSLRDRGFTYEQYF. DNA of the CDR3: TGTGCCAGCAGTTTACGCGACAGGGGGTTCACCTACGAGCAGTACTTC. Based on the CDR3 plus reference TRBV28 and TRBJ2-7, the full variable domain is DVKVTQSSRYLVKRTGEKVFLECVQDMDHENMFWYRQDPGLGLRLIYFSYDVKMKEKGDIPEGYSVSREKKERFSLILESASTNQTSMYLCASSLRDRGFTYEQYFGPGTRLTVT.